This passage covers 16 T cell receptor beta chains from one sample sequenced in a study of shared clonotypes between healthy human individuals. This table comes from immunoSEQ multiplex PCR, and its TCRdb copy is limited to in-frame clones, with some not included. This sample has 2.3 million or so clones, with roughly 93% found just once. What was sequenced was naive CD4+ T cells from PBMCs. Subset in this sample: CD45RA+ positively selected. These receptors originate from a man younger than 35 in good health. Some clones in this sample may be carry-over from other donors' samples.

This chain connects TRBV2 to TRBJ1-2, with TRBD1 matching over 7 bases. The CDR3 has 12 amino acids. Germline CDR1 reads SNHLY; CDR2 reads FYNNEI. The V gene end was trimmed by 7 bases and the J gene end by 8 bases; junction bases not matched to a gene: 7. The CDR3: CASNRGDAGYTF. For the CDR3, the DNA is TGTGCCAGCAACAGGGGAGATGCGGGCTACACCTTC.

This chain links TRBV9 with TRBJ2-1, with 9 bases identical to TRBD2. V was clipped by 0 bases and J by 4 bases; unmatched bases: 5. This CDR3 has 16 amino acids. Germline assignment: CDR1 SGDLS and CDR2 YYNGEE. CDR3 sequence: CASSVAAAGGYNEQFF. In DNA, the CDR3 is TGTGCCAGCAGCGTAGCAGCAGCGGGGGGATACAATGAGCAGTTCTTC.

The chain recombines TRBV6-5 with TRBJ2-5, with D possibly being TRBD1 (6 bases). This CDR3 spans 14 amino acids. Looked up from germline, CDR1 is MNHEY and CDR2 is SVGAGI. V was trimmed by 8 bases and J by 5 bases, leaving 18 bases between them. In DNA, the CDR3 is TGTGCCAGCTTACAGGGCCTCGAGGTGGAGACCCAGTACTTC. Translation gives CASLQGLEVETQYF.

V and J are TRBV15 and TRBJ1-2, with 10 bases fitting TRBD1. Germline-derived CDR1 and CDR2 are LNHNV and YYDKDF (reference sequence). V lost 3 bases to trimming and J lost 4 bases; unmatched junction nucleotides: 2. The CDR3 is 14 amino acids. In nucleotides, the CDR3 is TGTGCCACCAGCAGCGGACAGGGGGGCTATGGCTACACCTTC. This encodes CATSSGQGGYGYTF.

This chain joins TRBV18 and TRBJ2-7; no reliable D call. Trimming took off 6 bases at V and 2 bases at J, with 17 bases between the two ends. The length of the CDR3 is 15 residues. Germline V gene data show CDR1 as KGHSH and CDR2 as LQKENI. The CDR3 DNA is TGTGCCAGCTCGCTAACCCGGGCTACCACCTACGAGCAGTACTTC. This translates into CASSLTRATTYEQYF.

The gene calls are TRBV28 and TRBJ1-5; TRBD1 matches at 10 bases. The CDR3 consists of 16 residues. Trimming took 5 bases from V and 6 from J; bases not matched to a gene: 10. CDR1 MDHEN and CDR2 SYDVKM come from the germline V gene. The CDR3 sequence is CASSPRDRGGIQPQHF. CDR3 bases: TGTGCCAGCAGTCCCCGGGACAGGGGTGGGATTCAGCCCCAGCATTTT.

V and J are TRBV5-4 and TRBJ2-5; 7 bases align to TRBD2. With V trimmed by 0 bases and J by 2 bases, 7 bases remained unmatched. Germline V gene sequence: CDR1 SGHNT, CDR2 YYREEE (reference sequence). The CDR3 contains 16 residues. CDR3: CASSLGSGGVQETQYF. The CDR3 nucleotides read TGTGCCAGCAGCTTGGGGTCGGGAGGTGTACAAGAGACCCAGTACTTC.

V gene TRBV20-1 combines with J gene TRBJ1-3; no firm D call. Germline V gene lookup returns CDR1 DFQATT and CDR2 SNEGSKA (reference sequence). The CDR3 totals 11 residues. CDR3: CSARRGNTIYF. The CDR3 DNA reads TGCAGCGCGCGACGAGGAAACACCATATATTTT.

V is TRBV28 and J is TRBJ2-4; D gene ambiguous. The CDR3 is 14 amino acids. V was pared by 3 bases and J by 6 bases, with 12 bases between. Germline lookup yields CDR1 MDHEN and CDR2 SYDVKM. This chain's CDR3 is CASSFGPARNIQYF. The CDR3 coding sequence is TGTGCCAGCAGTTTCGGGCCGGCAAGAAACATTCAGTACTTC.

The rearrangement uses TRBV10-1 and TRBJ2-1; a possible D gene is TRBD1 (5 bases). Germline CDR1 reads WNHNN; CDR2 reads SYGVQD (reference sequence). V was clipped by 2 bases and J by 2 bases, with 16 bases between them. The CDR3 has 17 amino acids. This CDR3 reads CASSEAQGAWAYNEQFF. The CDR3 DNA sequence: TGCGCCAGCAGTGAGGCCCAGGGTGCTTGGGCCTACAATGAGCAGTTCTTC.

The V call is TRBV6-5, the J call TRBJ1-5, with a weak D call TRBD1 (6 bases). The ends were cut back, 5 bases at V and 6 bases at J, with 14 bases in the middle. Germline CDR1 and CDR2: MNHEY and SVGAGI. There are 14 residues in the CDR3. The CDR3 loop reads CASSHAGVGQPQHF. CDR3 DNA: TGTGCCAGCAGTCACGCAGGGGTCGGTCAGCCCCAGCATTTT.

This clone was seen a single time. The J gene is TRBJ1-3, the V gene TRBV7-9; a weak D match, TRBD1 (6 bases). The germline V and J ends were trimmed by 1 base and 4 bases, with 11 bases remaining between them. The CDR3 extends over 15 amino acids. Germline CDR1 is SEHNR and CDR2 is FQNEAQ (reference sequence). Written as DNA, the CDR3 is TGTGCCAGCAGCTTAGACAGGGTGGAAGGAAACACCATATATTTT. This translates into CASSLDRVEGNTIYF.

The rearrangement joins TRBV6-6 to TRBJ2-1, with 10 nucleotides matching TRBD2. The V segment lost 2 bases and the J segment 5 bases; nucleotides outside the gene matches: 3. The CDR3 runs to 15 residues. CDR1 MNHNY and CDR2 SVGAGI come from the germline V gene (reference sequence). CDR3 DNA sequence: TGTGCCAGCAGTTACGAGCGGGAGGGAGACAATGAGCAGTTCTTC. It is translated as CASSYEREGDNEQFF.

The chain links TRBV6-1 to TRBJ1-2; possibly TRBD1 for D (6 bases). The CDR3 consists of 15 residues. Germline values: CDR1 MNHNS, CDR2 SASEGT. The V end was cut by 5 bases, the J end by 4 bases, with 17 bases between. CDR3 in amino acids: CASSTQRGRGYGYTF. The CDR3 DNA follows: TGTGCCAGCAGTACCCAAAGGGGGAGAGGCTATGGCTACACCTTC.

The chain recombines TRBV7-9 with TRBJ2-3; D is perhaps TRBD2 (5 bases). Germline-derived CDR1 and CDR2 are SEHNR and FQNEAQ (reference sequence). The V gene lost 5 bases and the J gene lost 2 bases, with 20 bases spanning the gap. CDR3 length: 17 residues. CDR3 residues: CASSPPWTSPTTDTQYF. The CDR3 DNA follows: TGTGCCAGCAGCCCACCTTGGACTTCCCCGACCACAGATACGCAGTATTTT.

V gene TRBV30 combines with J gene TRBJ2-1; 9 nucleotides match TRBD2. V shed 1 base, J shed 2 bases, and the junction held 0 bases outside the gene matches. Germline V CDR1 and CDR2: GTSNPN, SVGIG (reference sequence). The length of the CDR3 is 14 residues. CDR3 bases: TGTGCCTGGAGTGGGACTAGCGCCTACAATGAGCAGTTCTTC. The encoded protein is CAWSGTSAYNEQFF.